This T cell receptor (beta chain) was sequenced in a study of cytomegalovirus exposure and HLA in healthy donors. Whole-study findings and limits: A later analysis reportedly found that, within productive TCRs, an Asian-associated ancestry cluster had fewer N-insertions than the mean observed across the roughly 690 donors. Productive rates of about 90% or about 30% were seen for most TCR beta V segments in an earlier analysis.

Only one count was recorded for this clone. Its antigen is currently unknown. The study ran its PCR with 60 Vbeta and 13 Jbeta primers. The data were produced by immunoSEQ multiplex PCR, yet TCRdb's version contains in-frame clones alone and is incomplete. Here the sample spans 130,000 or so clones, around 80% being singletons. The sequence derives from a man between 25 and 39 years old in good health and CMV-seronegative. The specimen was PBMCs.

This CDR3 reads CASSQGGASEKLFF. In nucleotides, the CDR3 is TGTGCCAGCAGCCAAGGGGGGGCAAGTGAAAAACTGTTTTTT. The J gene is TRBJ1-4, the V gene TRBV11-3; tentatively, D is TRBD1 (6 bases). Germline V lookup: CDR1 SGHNT, CDR2 YENEEA. Trimming pared 5 bases from V and 7 bases from J, leaving 14 bases between. The CDR3 spans 14 residues.